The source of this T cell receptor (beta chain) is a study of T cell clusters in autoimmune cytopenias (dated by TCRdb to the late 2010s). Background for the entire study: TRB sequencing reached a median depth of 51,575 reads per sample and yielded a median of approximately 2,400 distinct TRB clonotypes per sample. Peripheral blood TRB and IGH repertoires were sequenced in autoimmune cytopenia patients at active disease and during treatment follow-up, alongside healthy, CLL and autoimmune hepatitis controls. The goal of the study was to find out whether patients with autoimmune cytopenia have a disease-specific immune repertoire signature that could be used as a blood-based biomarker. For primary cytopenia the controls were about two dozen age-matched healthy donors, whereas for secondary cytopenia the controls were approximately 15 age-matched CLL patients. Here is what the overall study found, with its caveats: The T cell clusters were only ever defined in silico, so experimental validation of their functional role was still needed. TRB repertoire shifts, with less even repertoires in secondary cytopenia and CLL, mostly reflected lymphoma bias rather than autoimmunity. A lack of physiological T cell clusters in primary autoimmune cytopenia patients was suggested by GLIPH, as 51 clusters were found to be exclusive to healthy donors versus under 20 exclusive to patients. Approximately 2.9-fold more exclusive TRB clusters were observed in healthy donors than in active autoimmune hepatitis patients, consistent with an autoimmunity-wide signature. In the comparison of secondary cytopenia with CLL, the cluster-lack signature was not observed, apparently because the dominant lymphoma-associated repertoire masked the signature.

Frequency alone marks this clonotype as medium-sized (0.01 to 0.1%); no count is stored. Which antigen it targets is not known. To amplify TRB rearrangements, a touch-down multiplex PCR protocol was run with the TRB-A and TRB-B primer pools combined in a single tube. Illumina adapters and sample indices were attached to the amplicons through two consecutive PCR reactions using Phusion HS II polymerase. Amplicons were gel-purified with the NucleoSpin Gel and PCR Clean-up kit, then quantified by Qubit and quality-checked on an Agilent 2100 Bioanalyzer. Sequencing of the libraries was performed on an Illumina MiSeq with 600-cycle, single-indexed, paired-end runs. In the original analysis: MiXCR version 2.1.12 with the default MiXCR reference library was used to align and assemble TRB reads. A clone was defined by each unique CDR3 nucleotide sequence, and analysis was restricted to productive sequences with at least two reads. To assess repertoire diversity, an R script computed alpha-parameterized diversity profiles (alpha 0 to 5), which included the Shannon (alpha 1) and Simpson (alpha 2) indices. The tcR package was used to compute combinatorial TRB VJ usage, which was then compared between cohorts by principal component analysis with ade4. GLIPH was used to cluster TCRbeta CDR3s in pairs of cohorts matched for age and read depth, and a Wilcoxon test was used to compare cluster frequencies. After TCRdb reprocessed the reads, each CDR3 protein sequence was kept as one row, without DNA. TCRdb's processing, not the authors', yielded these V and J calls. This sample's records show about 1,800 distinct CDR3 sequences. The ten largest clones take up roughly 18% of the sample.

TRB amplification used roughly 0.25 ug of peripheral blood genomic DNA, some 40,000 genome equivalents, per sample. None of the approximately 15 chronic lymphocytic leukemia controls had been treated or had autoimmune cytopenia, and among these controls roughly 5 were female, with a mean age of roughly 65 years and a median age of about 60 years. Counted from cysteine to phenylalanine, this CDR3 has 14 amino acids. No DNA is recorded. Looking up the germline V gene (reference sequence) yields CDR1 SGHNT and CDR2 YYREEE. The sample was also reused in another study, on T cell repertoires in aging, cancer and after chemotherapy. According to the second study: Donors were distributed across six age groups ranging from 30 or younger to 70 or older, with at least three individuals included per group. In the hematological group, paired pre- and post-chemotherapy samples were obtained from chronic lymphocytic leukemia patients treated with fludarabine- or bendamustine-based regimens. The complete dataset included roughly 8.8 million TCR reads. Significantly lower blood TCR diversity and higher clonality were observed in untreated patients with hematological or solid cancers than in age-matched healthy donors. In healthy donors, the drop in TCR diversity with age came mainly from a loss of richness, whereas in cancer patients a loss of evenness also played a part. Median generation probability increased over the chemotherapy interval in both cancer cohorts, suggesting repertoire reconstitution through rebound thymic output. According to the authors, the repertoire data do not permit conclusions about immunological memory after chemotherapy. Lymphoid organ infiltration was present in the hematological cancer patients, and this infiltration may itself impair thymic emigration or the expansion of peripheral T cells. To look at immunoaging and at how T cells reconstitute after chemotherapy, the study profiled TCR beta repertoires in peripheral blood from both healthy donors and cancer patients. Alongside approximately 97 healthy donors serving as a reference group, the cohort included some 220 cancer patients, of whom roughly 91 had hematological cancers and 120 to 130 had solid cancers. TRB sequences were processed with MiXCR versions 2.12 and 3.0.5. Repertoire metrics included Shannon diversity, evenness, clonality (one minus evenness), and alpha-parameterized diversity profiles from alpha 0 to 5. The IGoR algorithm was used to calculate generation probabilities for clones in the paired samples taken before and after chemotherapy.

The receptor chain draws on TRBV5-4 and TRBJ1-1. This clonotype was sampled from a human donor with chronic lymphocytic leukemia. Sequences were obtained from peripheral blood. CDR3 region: CASSSGSLNTEAFF.